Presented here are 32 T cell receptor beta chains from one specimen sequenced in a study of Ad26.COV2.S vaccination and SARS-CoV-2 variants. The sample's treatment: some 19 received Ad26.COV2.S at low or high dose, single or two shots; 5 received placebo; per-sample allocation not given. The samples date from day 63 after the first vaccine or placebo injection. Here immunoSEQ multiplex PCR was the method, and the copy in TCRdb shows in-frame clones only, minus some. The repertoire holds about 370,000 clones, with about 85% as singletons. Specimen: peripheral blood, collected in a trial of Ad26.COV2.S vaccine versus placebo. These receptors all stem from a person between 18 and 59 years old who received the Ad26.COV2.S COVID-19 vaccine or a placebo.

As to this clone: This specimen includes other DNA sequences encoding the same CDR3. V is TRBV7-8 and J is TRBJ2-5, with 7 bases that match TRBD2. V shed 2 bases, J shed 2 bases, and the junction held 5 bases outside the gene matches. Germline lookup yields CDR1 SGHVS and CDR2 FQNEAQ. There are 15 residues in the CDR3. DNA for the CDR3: TGTGCCAGCAGCTTATCGGGGGGACTGCAAGAGACCCAGTACTTC. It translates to CASSLSGGLQETQYF.

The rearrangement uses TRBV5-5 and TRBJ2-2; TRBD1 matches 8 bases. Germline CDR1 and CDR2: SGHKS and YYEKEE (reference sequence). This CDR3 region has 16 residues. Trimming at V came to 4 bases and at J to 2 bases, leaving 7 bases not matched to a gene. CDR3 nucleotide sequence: TGTGCCAGCAGCCCGGGGACAGGACTAAACACCGGGGAGCTGTTTTTT. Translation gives CASSPGTGLNTGELFF.

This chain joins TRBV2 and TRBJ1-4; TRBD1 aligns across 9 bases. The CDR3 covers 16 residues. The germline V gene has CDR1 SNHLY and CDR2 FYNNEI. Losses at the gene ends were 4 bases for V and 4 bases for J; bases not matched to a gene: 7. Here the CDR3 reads CASSARDRVLNEKLFF. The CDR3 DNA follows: TGTGCCAGCAGTGCCCGGGACAGGGTCCTTAATGAAAAACTGTTTTTT.

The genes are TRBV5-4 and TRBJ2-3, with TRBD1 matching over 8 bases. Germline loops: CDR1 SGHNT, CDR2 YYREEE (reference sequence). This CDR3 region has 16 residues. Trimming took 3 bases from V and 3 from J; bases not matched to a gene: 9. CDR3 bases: TGTGCCAGCAGCTCCGACAGGGGAGAAAGGACAGATACGCAGTATTTT. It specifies CASSSDRGERTDTQYF.

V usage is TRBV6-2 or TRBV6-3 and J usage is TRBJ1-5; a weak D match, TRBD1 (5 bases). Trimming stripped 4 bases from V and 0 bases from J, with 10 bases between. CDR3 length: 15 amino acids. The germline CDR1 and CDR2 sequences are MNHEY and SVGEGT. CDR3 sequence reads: CASSWGGNSNQPQHF. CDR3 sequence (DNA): TGTGCCAGCAGTTGGGGCGGAAATAGCAATCAGCCCCAGCATTTT.

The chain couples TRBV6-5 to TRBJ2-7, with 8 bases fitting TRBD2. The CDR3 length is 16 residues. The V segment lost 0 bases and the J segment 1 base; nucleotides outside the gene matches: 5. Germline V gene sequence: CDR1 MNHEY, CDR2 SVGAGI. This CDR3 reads CASSYSLASGSYEQYF. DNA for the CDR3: TGTGCCAGCAGTTACTCGCTGGCTAGCGGGTCCTACGAGCAGTACTTC.

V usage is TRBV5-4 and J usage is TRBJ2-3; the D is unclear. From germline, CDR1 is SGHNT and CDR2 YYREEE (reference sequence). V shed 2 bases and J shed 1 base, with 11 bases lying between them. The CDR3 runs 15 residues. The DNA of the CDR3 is TGTGCCAGCAGCTTCATTGGGTCCGGCACAGATACGCAGTATTTT. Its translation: CASSFIGSGTDTQYF. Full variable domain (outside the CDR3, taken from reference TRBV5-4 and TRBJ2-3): ETGVTQSPTHLIKTRGQQVTLRCSSQSGHNTVSWYQQALGQGPQFIFQYYREEENGRGNFPPRFSGLQFPNYSSELNVNALELDDSALYLCASSFIGSGTDTQYFGPGTRLTVL.

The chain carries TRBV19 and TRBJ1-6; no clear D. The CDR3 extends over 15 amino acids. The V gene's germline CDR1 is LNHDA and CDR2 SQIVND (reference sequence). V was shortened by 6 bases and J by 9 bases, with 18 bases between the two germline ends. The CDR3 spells CASSPREGSTSPLHF. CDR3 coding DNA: TGTGCCAGTAGCCCCCGGGAGGGCAGCACTTCACCCCTCCACTTT.

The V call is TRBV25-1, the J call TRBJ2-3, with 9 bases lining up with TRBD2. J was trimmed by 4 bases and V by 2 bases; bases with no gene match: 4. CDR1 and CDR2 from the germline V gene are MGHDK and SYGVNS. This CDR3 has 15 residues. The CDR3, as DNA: TGTGCCAGCAGTGAAAGAGCGGGGGGCCCAGATACGCAGTATTTT. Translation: CASSERAGGPDTQYF.

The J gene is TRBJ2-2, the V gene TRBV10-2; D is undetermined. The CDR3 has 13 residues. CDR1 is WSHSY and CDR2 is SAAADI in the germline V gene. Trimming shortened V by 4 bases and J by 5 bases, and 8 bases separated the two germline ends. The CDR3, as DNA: TGCGCCAGCAGTGTAGGCAAAACCGGGGAGCTGTTTTTT. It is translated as CASSVGKTGELFF.

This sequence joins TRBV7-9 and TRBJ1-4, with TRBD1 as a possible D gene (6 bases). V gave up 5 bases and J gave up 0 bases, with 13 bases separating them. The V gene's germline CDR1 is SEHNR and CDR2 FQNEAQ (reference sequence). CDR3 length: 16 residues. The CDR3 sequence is CASSRDRLATNEKLFF. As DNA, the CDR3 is TGTGCCAGCAGCCGCGACAGGCTTGCAACTAATGAAAAACTGTTTTTT. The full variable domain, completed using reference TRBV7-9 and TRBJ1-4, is DTGVSQNPRHKITKRGQNVTFRCDPISEHNRLYWYRQTLGQGPEFLTYFQNEAQLEKSRLLSDRFSAERPKGSFSTLEIQRTEQGDSAMYLCASSRDRLATNEKLFFGSGTQLSVL.

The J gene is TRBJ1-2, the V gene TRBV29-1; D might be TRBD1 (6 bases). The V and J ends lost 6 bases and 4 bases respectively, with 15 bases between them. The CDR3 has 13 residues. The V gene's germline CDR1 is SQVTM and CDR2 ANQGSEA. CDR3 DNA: TGCAGCGTCGATACAGGGAATGGCTATGGCTACACCTTC. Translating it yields CSVDTGNGYGYTF.

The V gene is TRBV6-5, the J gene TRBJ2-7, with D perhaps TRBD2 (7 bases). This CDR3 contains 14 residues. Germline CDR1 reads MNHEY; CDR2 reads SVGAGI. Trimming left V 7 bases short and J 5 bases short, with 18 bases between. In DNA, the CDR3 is TGTGCCAGCAACCACGGGGGGCCGGAAGACGAGCAGTACTTC. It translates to CASNHGGPEDEQYF.

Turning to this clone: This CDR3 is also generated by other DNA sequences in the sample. The CDR3 spells CASSLGGVRTDTQYF. The DNA of the CDR3 is TGTGCCAGCAGCTTGGGGGGGGTAAGGACAGATACGCAGTATTTT. The chain carries TRBV5-4 and TRBJ2-3, with a weak D call TRBD2 (6 bases). The V end lost 0 bases, the J end lost 3 bases, and 11 bases lay between the germline ends. The CDR3 consists of 15 residues. Germline V gene data show CDR1 as SGHNT and CDR2 as YYREEE (reference sequence).

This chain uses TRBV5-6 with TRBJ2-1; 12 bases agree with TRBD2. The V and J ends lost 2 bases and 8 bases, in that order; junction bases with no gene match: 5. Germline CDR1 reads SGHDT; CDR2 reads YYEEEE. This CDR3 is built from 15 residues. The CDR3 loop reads CASSFPSGGAYEQFF. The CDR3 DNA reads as TGTGCCAGCAGCTTCCCTAGCGGGGGGGCTTATGAGCAGTTCTTC.

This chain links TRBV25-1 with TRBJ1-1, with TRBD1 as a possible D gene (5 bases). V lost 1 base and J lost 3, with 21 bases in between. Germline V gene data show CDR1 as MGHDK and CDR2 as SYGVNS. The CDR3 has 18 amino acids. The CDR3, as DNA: TGTGCCAGCAGTGAATTGGAGCAGGGCGGTAGCATGGACACTGAAGCTTTCTTT. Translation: CASSELEQGGSMDTEAFF.

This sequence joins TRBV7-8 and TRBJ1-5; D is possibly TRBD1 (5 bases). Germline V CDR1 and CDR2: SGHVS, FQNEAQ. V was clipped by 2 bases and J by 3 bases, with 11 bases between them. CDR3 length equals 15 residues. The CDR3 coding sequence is TGTGCCAGCAGCTTAAAGTCAGGGTTCAATCAGCCCCAGCATTTT. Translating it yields CASSLKSGFNQPQHF. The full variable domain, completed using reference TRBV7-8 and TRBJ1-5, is GAGVSQSPRYKVAKRGQDVALRCDPISGHVSLFWYQQALGQGPEFLTYFQNEAQLDKSGLPSDRFFAERPEGSVSTLKIQRTQQEDSAVYLCASSLKSGFNQPQHFGDGTRLSIL.

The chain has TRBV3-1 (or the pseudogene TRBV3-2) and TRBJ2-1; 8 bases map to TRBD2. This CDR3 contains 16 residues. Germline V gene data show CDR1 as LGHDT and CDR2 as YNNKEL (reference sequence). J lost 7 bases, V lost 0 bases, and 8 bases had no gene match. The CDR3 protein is CASSQDSERGLNEQFF. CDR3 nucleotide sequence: TGTGCCAGCAGCCAAGATTCGGAGCGGGGGTTAAATGAGCAGTTCTTC.

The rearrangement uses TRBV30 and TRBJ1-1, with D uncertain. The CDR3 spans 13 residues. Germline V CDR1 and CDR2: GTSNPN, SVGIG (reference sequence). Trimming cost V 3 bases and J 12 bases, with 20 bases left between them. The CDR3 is CAWSLGLGWVPFF. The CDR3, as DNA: TGTGCCTGGAGCCTGGGGTTGGGGTGGGTCCCTTTCTTT.

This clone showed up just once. The CDR3 nucleotides are TGTGCCAGCTCATCTTTTGCCCCGGACACCCAGTACTTC. Its protein is CASSSFAPDTQYF. The chain joins TRBV18 to TRBJ2-5; D is undetermined. The CDR3 loop spans 13 amino acids. Between the trimmed V and J ends, which lost 5 bases and 8 bases, there was a span of 15 bases. From germline, CDR1 is KGHSH and CDR2 LQKENI.

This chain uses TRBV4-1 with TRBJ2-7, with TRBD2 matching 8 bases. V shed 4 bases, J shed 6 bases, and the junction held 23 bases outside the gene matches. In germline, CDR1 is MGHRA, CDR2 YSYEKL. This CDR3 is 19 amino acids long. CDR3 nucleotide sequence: TGCGCCAGCAGCCGTGAAACAGGGAGTTCCGACTACCGGGGGGGCGAGCAGTACTTC. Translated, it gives CASSRETGSSDYRGGEQYF.

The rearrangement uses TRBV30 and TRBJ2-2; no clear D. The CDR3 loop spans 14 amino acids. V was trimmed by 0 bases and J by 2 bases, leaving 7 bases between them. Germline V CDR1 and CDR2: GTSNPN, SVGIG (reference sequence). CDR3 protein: CAWSVARNTGELFF. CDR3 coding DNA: TGTGCCTGGAGTGTTGCTAGAAACACCGGGGAGCTGTTTTTT.

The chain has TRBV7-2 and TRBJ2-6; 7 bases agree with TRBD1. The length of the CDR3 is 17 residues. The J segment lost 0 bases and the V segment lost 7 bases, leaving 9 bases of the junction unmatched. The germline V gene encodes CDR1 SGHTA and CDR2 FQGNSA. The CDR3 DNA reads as TGTGCCAGCACCTCTAGGGGACAGAGCTCTGGGGCCAACGTCCTGACTTTC. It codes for CASTSRGQSSGANVLTF.

The CDR3 DNA sequence: TGTGCCAGCCTGTTTGATAGCACTGAGCAGTTCTTC. Translation: CASLFDSTEQFF. The chain recombines TRBV2 with TRBJ2-1, with unresolved D. V was pared by 8 bases and J by 9 bases, with 14 bases between. From germline, CDR1 is SNHLY and CDR2 FYNNEI. The CDR3 consists of 12 residues. Using reference TRBV2 and TRBJ2-1 for the parts outside the CDR3, the full variable domain is EPEVTQTPSHQVTQMGQEVILRCVPISNHLYFYWYRQILGQKVEFLVSFYNNEISEKSEIFDDQFSVERPDGSNFTLKIRSTKLEDSAMYFCASLFDSTEQFFGPGTRLTVL.

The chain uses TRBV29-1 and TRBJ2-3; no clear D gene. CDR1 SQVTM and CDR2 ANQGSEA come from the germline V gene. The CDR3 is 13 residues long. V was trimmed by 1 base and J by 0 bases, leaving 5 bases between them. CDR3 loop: CSVEVPSTDTQYF. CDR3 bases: TGCAGCGTTGAAGTTCCTAGCACAGATACGCAGTATTTT.

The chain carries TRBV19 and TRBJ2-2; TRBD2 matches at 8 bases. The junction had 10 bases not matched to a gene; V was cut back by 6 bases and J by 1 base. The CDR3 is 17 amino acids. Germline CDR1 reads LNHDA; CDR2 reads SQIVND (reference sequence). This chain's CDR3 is CASRPYVLAGNTGELFF. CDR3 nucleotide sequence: TGTGCCAGTAGACCTTACGTCCTAGCGGGGAACACCGGGGAGCTGTTTTTT.

CDR3 loop: CASSPTRGHGYTF. CDR3 in DNA: TGTGCCAGCAGCCCCACGAGGGGGCACGGCTACACCTTC. The chain is built from TRBV2 and TRBJ1-2; 7 bases align to TRBD1. CDR1 is SNHLY and CDR2 is FYNNEI in the germline V gene. The ends lost 6 bases at V and 8 bases at J; junction bases unmatched: 9. This CDR3 comprises 13 residues.

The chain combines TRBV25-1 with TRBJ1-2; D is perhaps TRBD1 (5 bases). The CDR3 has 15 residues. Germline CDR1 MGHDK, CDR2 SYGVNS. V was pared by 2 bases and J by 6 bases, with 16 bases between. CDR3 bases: TGTGCCAGCAGTGAAAGTAAGAGTTTCAGGGATGGCTACACCTTC. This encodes CASSESKSFRDGYTF.

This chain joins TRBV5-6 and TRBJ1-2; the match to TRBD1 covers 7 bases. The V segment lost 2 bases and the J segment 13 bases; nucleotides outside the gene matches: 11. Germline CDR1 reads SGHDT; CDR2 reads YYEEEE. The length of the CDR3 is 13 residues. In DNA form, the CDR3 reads TGTGCCAGCAGCTTCCACCGACAGGGTTCCGGCACCTTC. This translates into CASSFHRQGSGTF.

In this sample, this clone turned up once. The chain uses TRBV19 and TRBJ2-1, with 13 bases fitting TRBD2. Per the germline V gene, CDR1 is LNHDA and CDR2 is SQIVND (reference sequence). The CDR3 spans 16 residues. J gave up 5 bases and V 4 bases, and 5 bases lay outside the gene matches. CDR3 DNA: TGTGCCAGTAGTACTACCGGGACTAGCGGGGACAATGAGCAGTTCTTC. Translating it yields CASSTTGTSGDNEQFF. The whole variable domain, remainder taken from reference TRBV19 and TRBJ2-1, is DGGITQSPKYLFRKEGQNVTLSCEQNLNHDAMYWYRQDPGQGLRLIYYSQIVNDFQKGDIAEGYSVSREKKESFPLTVTSAQKNPTAFYLCASSTTGTSGDNEQFFGPGTRLTVL.

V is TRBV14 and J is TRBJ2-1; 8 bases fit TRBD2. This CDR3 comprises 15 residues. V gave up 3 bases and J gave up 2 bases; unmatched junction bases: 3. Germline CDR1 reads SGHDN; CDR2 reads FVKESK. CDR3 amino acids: CASSQLLAAYNEQFF. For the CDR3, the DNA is TGTGCCAGCAGCCAGTTACTAGCGGCCTACAATGAGCAGTTCTTC.

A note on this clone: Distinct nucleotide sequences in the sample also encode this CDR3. CDR3 DNA: TGCGCCAGCAGCTTGGTCCCAGGGGAGTCCTACGAGCAGTACTTC. It specifies CASSLVPGESYEQYF. This chain uses TRBV5-1 with TRBJ2-7; a possible D gene is TRBD1 (6 bases). V shed 0 bases and J shed 1 base, with 11 bases lying between them. The CDR3 length is 15 residues. Germline V gene sequence: CDR1 SGHRS, CDR2 YFSETQ.